This TCR beta chain originates from a study of shared clonotypes between healthy human individuals. Germline V CDR1 and CDR2: MNHEY, SVGAGI. Trimming removed 5 bases from V and 9 bases from J, with 11 bases in between. The CDR3 sequence is 12 residues long. Profiled with immunoSEQ multiplex PCR; TCRdb holds only in-frame clones, not every one. The sample holds 2 million to 2.5 million clones; approximately 96% are singletons and the top ten take roughly 0.13%. The chain uses TRBV6-5 and TRBJ2-1, with a weak D call TRBD2 (5 bases). This clonotype was sampled from a man between 18 and 35 years old in good health. Sequencing was done on a sample of naive CD4+ T cells sorted from blood. Indicated subset: CD45RA+ positively selected. The CDR3 loop reads CASSTRGGEQFF. In nucleotides, the CDR3 is TGTGCCAGCAGTACCCGCGGAGGTGAGCAGTTCTTC.